This T cell receptor (beta chain) derives from a study of T cell repertoires in aging, cancer and after chemotherapy. Study context: Chronic lymphocytic leukemia patients on fludarabine- or bendamustine-based regimens gave paired samples before and after chemotherapy. The full dataset contained several million TCR reads.

V was pared by 3 bases and J by 4 bases, with 7 bases between. Germline CDR1 and CDR2: MNHEY and SVGAGI. This CDR3 spans 13 amino acids. With regard to this clonotype: What it binds is not known.

Peripheral blood genomic DNA, not sorted cells or RNA, was the template. Study-level findings and limits: In each cancer cohort, median generation probability increased across chemotherapy, suggesting thymic output rebounded. Untreated cancer patients had significantly lower blood TCR diversity than age-matched healthy donors.

A mixed TRB-A/B primer pool amplified rearranged TRB by multiplex touch-down PCR. TCRdb reanalysed the multiplex PCR reads using MiXCR and keeps one entry per CDR3 protein. This sample has several thousand distinct CDR3 sequences, with about 30% found just once. V and J are TRBV6-5 and TRBJ1-5; D not resolved. The sequencing sample was made of blood. This receptor was identified in a human donor with a blood cancer. Here the CDR3 reads CASSYRENQPQHF. CDR3 nucleotides: TGTGCCAGCAGTTATCGTGAGAATCAGCCCCAGCATTTT.